This T cell receptor beta chain was sequenced during a study of shared clonotypes between healthy human individuals. None of the donors, who were healthy HIV-negative adults, had recently had acute infections or vaccinations. Deep was the level at which the assay was run. It was 300 ng DNA, some 33,000 T cell genomes, that went into each replicate PCR of unsorted PBMC. The method was immunoSEQ multiplex PCR; TCRdb's version includes in-frame clones alone and lacks a portion of them. The table has about 460,000 clones, around 77% seen once; the top ten hold about 12%. What was sequenced was PBMCs. The clonotype was recovered from a middle-aged woman in good health. Some clones in this sample may be carry-over from other donors' samples.

The CDR3 DNA is TGTGCCAGCAGAACTTCGACAGGGTCCCTCCACTTT. Its translation: CASRTSTGSLHF. The V gene is TRBV6-6, the J gene TRBJ1-6; 7 bases map to TRBD1. The CDR3 spans 12 residues. V was pared by 6 bases and J by 14 bases, with 7 bases of the junction left unmatched. Per the germline V gene, CDR1 is MNHNY and CDR2 is SVGAGI (reference sequence).